The 4 T cell receptor beta chains reported below all come from one sample, sequenced in a study of beta chain features in type 1 diabetes. TCRB transcripts that were expressed got sequenced, as all of the isolated RNA had been reverse transcribed. Produced via immunoSEQ multiplex PCR; TCRdb's table is partial and in-frame only. The sample includes fewer than 900,000 clones, about a sixth seen only once; the top ten take 0.023%. The sequenced sample consisted of naive CD4+ T cells from blood. The receptors come from a woman aged 18-29 years in good health.

This clone was counted between two and nine times. This sequence joins TRBV5-1 and TRBJ2-1; TRBD2 aligns across 8 bases. This CDR3 comprises 16 residues. V lost 1 base to trimming and J lost 7 bases; unmatched junction nucleotides: 10. Germline-derived CDR1 and CDR2 are SGHRS and YFSETQ. The CDR3 DNA reads as TGCGCCAGCAGCTTGATCCCGGCGGGAGGTCAGAATGAGCAGTTCTTC. It specifies CASSLIPAGGQNEQFF.

The sample holds a few counts of this clone. The rearrangement links TRBV4-1 to TRBJ2-4; TRBD2 agrees at 15 bases. Germline assignment: CDR1 MGHRA and CDR2 YSYEKL. This CDR3 comprises 18 residues. J was trimmed by 2 bases and V by 5 bases; bases with no gene match: 7. In DNA form, the CDR3 reads TGCGCCAGCAGCTCGGGACTAGCGGGAGGTTTGACCAAAAACATTCAGTACTTC. Protein product: CASSSGLAGGLTKNIQYF.

This clone was counted between two and nine times. The chain is built from TRBV2 and TRBJ1-4; unclear D gene. Per germline, CDR1 SNHLY and CDR2 FYNNEI. V was trimmed by 6 bases and J by 8 bases, leaving 13 bases between them. CDR3 length: 13 amino acids. The CDR3 protein is CASSQEDGEKLFF. The CDR3 coding sequence is TGTGCCAGCAGCCAAGAGGACGGAGAAAAACTGTTTTTT.

This clone was observed a few times. The J gene is TRBJ2-3, the V gene TRBV6-5; 9 nucleotides align to TRBD2. In germline, CDR1 is MNHEY, CDR2 SVGAGI. CDR3 length equals 15 residues. Trimming took 2 bases from V and 2 from J; bases not matched to a gene: 2. The CDR3 DNA reads as TGTGCCAGCAGTTACACTAGCGGGTACACAGATACGCAGTATTTT. Translated, it gives CASSYTSGYTDTQYF.